This TCR beta chain stems from a study of shared clonotypes between healthy human individuals. From germline, CDR1 is SNHLY and CDR2 FYNNEI. The CDR3 runs 18 residues. The V end was cut by 2 bases, the J end by 5 bases, with 22 bases between. Sequencing was performed with immunoSEQ multiplex PCR; in TCRdb, only in-frame clones are kept and a portion is missing. The top ten clones hold 0.9% to 1.3% of a sample with about 2 million clones, about 95% of them seen once. Positive CCR7 selection of CD45RO-negative cells yielded the naive CD8 cells, and terminally differentiated effector memory CD45RA+ cells were excluded. Only Caucasian adults living in Nashville, Tennessee made up the donor group.

The V call is TRBV2, the J call TRBJ1-5; maybe TRBD1 (6 bases). The receptor was isolated from a man aged 18 to 29 in good health. Sequencing input: naive CD8+ T cells sorted from blood. The DNA for the CDR3 is TGTGCCAGCAGTGAAATCTTAATACGGCAGGGGCAAGATCAGCCCCAGCATTTT. It yields the protein CASSEILIRQGQDQPQHF.